The T cell receptor (beta chain) described here comes from a study of identical twins. Remarks on this clonotype: Its antigen remains unknown. The junction shows a germline mismatch at one end, possibly a read error.

The CDR3 covers 17 residues. The germline gives CDR1 SSHAT, CDR2 FNYEAQ (reference sequence). TCRdb re-called the 5' RACE reads through MiXCR, storing one row per CDR3 protein. Of roughly 1,500,000 distinct CDR3 sequences listed, 32% were seen once; the top ten hold approximately 0.25%. Study results and caveats: The authors drew conclusions from cross-sectional statistical analysis rather than following the same donors. It was possible that invariant MAIT and iNKT cells partly confounded the zero-insertion analyses.

Healthy Caucasian individuals made up all the donors. The chain uses TRBV7-7 and TRBJ2-2; weak D call: TRBD2 (5 bases). This clonotype originated in a newborn girl in good health. Sequences were obtained from cord blood. The CDR3: CASSRISYPAGTGELFF. CDR3 DNA: TGTGCTAGCAGCCGCATCTCTTACCCGGCGGGCACCGGGGAGCTGTTTTTT.